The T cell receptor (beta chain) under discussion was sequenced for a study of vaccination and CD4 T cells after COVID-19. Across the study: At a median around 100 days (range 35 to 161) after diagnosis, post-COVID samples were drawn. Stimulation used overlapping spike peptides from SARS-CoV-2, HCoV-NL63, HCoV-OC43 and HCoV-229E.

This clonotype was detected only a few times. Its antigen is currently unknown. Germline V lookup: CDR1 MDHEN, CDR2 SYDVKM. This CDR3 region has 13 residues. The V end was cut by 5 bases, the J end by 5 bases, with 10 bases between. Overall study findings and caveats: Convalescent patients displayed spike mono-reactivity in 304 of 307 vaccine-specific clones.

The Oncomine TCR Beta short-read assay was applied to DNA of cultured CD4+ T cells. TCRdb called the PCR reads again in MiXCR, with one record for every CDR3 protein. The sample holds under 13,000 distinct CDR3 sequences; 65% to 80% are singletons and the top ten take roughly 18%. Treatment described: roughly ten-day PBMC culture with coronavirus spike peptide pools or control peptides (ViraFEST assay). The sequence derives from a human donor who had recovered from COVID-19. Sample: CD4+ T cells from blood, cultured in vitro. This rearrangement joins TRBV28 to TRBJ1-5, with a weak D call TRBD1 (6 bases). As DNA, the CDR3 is TGTGCCAGCAGTCTACAGGGACATCAGCCCCAGCATTTT. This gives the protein CASSLQGHQPQHF.